This passage covers 15 T cell receptor beta chains from one sample sequenced in a study of CD8 T cells in Susac syndrome. Random hexamers served to reverse transcribe roughly 0.45 to 1 ug RNA. TCRdb reprocessed the immunoSEQ multiplex PCR reads via MiXCR and lists one record per CDR3 protein. The data show about 210,000 distinct CDR3 sequences, about 94% seen once. Sequences were obtained from CD4+ T cells from PBMCs. The origin of the receptors is a human donor with Susac syndrome.

V gene TRBV5-1 combines with J gene TRBJ1-1; 7 bases are shared with TRBD1. CDR3 size: 15 residues. V was clipped by 5 bases and J by 4 bases; unmatched bases: 11. Germline V gene data show CDR1 as SGHRS and CDR2 as YFSETQ. As DNA, the CDR3 is TGCGCCAGCAGTGACCCTGGAGGGGGCTTCACTGAAGCTTTCTTT. Translation: CASSDPGGGFTEAFF.

The chain carries TRBV9 and TRBJ2-3; 9 bases map to TRBD2. The CDR3 totals 16 residues. Germline V gene lookup returns CDR1 SGDLS and CDR2 YYNGEE. After removal of 0 bases from V and 1 base from J, the junction contained 3 bases not matched to a gene. For the CDR3, the DNA is TGTGCCAGCAGCGTAGCTAGCGGGGACCGCACAGATACGCAGTATTTT. Its translation is CASSVASGDRTDTQYF.

The chain joins TRBV25-1 to TRBJ1-6, with D maybe TRBD1 (5 bases). With 8 bases removed from V and 10 bases from J, the gap between germline ends came to 21 bases. The CDR3 sequence is 15 residues long. From germline, CDR1 is MGHDK and CDR2 SYGVNS. The CDR3, as DNA: TGTGCCAGCTCCTCCCGGGACTTCAATATGTCACCCCTCCACTTT. Protein sequence: CASSSRDFNMSPLHF.

V gene TRBV7-2 combines with J gene TRBJ1-1, with 8 bases that match TRBD1. The CDR3 contains 13 residues. The V and J ends lost 5 bases and 8 bases, in that order; junction bases with no gene match: 7. Per germline, CDR1 SGHTA and CDR2 FQGNSA. The CDR3 DNA reads as TGTGCCAGCAGCACCCGACAGGGGACGGAAGCTTTCTTT. Translating it yields CASSTRQGTEAFF.

The chain joins TRBV4-2 to TRBJ1-4, with 8 bases lining up with TRBD1. Germline V CDR1 and CDR2: LGHNA, YNFKEQ. This CDR3 is 16 amino acids long. J was trimmed by 4 bases and V by 1 base; bases with no gene match: 5. The CDR3 DNA sequence: TGTGCCAGCAGCCAAGCGGGACAGGTGGTTAATGAAAAACTGTTTTTT. Its protein is CASSQAGQVVNEKLFF.

DNA for the CDR3: TGTGCCACCTCCCCCTCAGGGCCACAAGAGACCCAGTACTTC. It translates to CATSPSGPQETQYF. The rearrangement uses TRBV6-1 and TRBJ2-5, with D perhaps matching TRBD1 (5 bases). The length of the CDR3 is 14 residues. V gave up 10 bases and J gave up 2 bases, with 17 bases separating them. Germline values: CDR1 MNHNS, CDR2 SASEGT.

The chain joins TRBV28 to TRBJ2-1; 7 bases line up with TRBD2. J was trimmed by 4 bases and V by 6 bases; bases with no gene match: 18. The V gene's germline CDR1 is MDHEN and CDR2 SYDVKM. The CDR3 extends over 18 amino acids. CDR3 protein: CASSPLVIAGHNYNEQFF. CDR3 in DNA: TGTGCCAGCAGCCCCCTTGTGATAGCGGGTCACAATTACAATGAGCAGTTCTTC.

The rearrangement uses TRBV6-5 and TRBJ1-5; D is unresolved. Trimming took 4 bases from V and 4 from J, leaving 11 bases between them. Germline CDR1 is MNHEY and CDR2 is SVGAGI. The CDR3 totals 14 residues. Here the CDR3 reads CASSSPGDNQPQHF. DNA of the CDR3: TGTGCCAGCAGTTCCCCAGGCGATAATCAGCCCCAGCATTTT.

This clonotype was seen a single time. This chain joins TRBV7-9 and TRBJ1-2; D remains unclear. The CDR3 is 13 amino acids. Germline assignment: CDR1 SEHNR and CDR2 FQNEAQ (reference sequence). The V and J ends lost 1 base and 4 bases respectively, with 7 bases between them. As DNA, the CDR3 is TGTGCCAGCAGCTTAGAGGGTCGCTATGGCTACACCTTC. Its protein product is CASSLEGRYGYTF.

The chain joins TRBV7-2 to TRBJ2-5; a possible D gene is TRBD2 (5 bases). The CDR3 runs to 14 residues. The germline CDR1 and CDR2 sequences are SGHTA and FQGNSA. V lost 5 bases and J 1 base, leaving 11 bases between the germline ends. The CDR3, as DNA: TGTGCCAGCAGCCCCTCGAGGGTCCAAGAGACCCAGTACTTC. This translates into CASSPSRVQETQYF.

The DNA for the CDR3 is TGTGCCAGCAGCTTAGCGTCGGGTAGTTCAGGCGAGACCCAGTACTTC. Its protein product is CASSLASGSSGETQYF. This sequence joins TRBV11-2 and TRBJ2-5; D gene uncertain. The V gene lost 1 base and the J gene lost 5 bases, with 17 bases spanning the gap. This CDR3 region has 16 residues. The V gene's germline CDR1 is SGHAT and CDR2 FQNNGV.

The chain is built from TRBV20-1 and TRBJ2-3; 9 bases are shared with TRBD1. V was clipped by 2 bases and J by 2 bases; unmatched bases: 8. In germline, CDR1 is DFQATT, CDR2 SNEGSKA (reference sequence). This CDR3 has 16 residues. As DNA, the CDR3 is TGCAGTGCTAGATCCGACAGGGGGGGGTACACAGATACGCAGTATTTT. Amino acid sequence: CSARSDRGGYTDTQYF.

The chain combines TRBV20-1 with TRBJ2-3; TRBD2 matches at 7 bases. CDR1 and CDR2 (germline): DFQATT, SNEGSKA (reference sequence). The CDR3 consists of 16 residues. With V trimmed by 4 bases and J by 0 bases, 10 bases remained unmatched. The CDR3 sequence is CSANPLGGSSTDTQYF. The DNA of the CDR3 is TGCAGTGCTAACCCCTTGGGAGGGTCTAGCACAGATACGCAGTATTTT.

The rearrangement joins TRBV3-1 to TRBJ2-5; D remains ambiguous. The CDR3 is 12 residues long. CDR1 and CDR2 (germline): LGHDT, YNNKEL (reference sequence). The V end lost 4 bases, the J end lost 3 bases, and 6 bases lay between the germline ends. The CDR3 DNA reads as TGTGCCAGCAGCCGAGTAGAAGAGACCCAGTACTTC. It specifies CASSRVEETQYF.

CDR3 DNA: TGTGCCAGCAGCCCCCTCGGACTCCAGAACACCGGGGAGCTGTTTTTT. Translation gives CASSPLGLQNTGELFF. The chain carries TRBV3-1 and TRBJ2-2; a possible D gene is TRBD2 (5 bases). This CDR3 has 16 residues. The V end was cut by 4 bases, the J end by 1 base, with 13 bases between. Germline CDR1 LGHDT, CDR2 YNNKEL (reference sequence).